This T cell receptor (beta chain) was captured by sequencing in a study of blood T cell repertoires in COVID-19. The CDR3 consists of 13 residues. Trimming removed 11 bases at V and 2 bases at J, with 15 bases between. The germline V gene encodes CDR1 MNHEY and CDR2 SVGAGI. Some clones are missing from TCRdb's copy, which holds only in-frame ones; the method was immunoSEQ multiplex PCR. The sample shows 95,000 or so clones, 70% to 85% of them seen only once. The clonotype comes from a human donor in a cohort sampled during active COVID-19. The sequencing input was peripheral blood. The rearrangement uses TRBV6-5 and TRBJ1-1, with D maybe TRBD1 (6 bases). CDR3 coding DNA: TGTGCCTCACGGGACACCCGAAACACTGAAGCTTTCTTT. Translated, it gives CASRDTRNTEAFF.